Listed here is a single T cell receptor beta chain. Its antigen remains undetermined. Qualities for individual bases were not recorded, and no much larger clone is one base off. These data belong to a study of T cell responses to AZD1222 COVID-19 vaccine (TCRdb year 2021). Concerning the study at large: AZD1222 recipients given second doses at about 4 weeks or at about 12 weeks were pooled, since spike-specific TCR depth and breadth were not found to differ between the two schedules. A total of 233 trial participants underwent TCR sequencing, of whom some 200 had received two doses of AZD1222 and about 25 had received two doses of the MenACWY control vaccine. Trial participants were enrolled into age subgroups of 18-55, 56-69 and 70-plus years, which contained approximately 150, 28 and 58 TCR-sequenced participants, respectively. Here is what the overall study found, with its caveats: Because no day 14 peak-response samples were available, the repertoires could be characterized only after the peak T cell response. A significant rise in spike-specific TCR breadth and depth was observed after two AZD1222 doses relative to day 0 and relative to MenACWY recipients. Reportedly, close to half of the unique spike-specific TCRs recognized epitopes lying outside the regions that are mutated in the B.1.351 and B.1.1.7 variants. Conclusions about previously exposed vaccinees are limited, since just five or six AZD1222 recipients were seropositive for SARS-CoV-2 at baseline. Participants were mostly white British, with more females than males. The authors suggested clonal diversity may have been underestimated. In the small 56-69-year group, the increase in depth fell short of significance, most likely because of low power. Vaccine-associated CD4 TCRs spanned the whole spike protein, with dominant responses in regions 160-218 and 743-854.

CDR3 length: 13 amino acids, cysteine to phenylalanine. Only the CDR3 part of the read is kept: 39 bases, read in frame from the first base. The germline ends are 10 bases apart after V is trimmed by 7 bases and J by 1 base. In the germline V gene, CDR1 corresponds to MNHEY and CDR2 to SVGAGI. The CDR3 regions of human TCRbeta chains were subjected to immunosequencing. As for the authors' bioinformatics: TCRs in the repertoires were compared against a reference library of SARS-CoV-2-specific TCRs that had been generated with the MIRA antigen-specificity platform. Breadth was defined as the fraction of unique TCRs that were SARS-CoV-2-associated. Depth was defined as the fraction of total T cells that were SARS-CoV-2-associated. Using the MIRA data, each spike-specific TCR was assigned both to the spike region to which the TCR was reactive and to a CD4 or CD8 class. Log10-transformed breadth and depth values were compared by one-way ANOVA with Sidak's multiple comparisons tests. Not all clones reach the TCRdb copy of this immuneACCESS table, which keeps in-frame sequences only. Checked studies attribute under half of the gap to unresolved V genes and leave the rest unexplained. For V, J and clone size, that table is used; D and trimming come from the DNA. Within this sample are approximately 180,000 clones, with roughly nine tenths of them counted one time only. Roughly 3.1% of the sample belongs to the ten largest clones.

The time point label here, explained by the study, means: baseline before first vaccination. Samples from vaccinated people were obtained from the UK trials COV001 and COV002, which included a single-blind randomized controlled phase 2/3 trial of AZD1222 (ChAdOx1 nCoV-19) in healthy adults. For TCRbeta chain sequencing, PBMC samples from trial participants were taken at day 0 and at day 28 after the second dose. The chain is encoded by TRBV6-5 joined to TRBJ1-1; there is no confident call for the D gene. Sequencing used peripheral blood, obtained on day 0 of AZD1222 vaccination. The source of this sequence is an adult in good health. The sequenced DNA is TGTGCCAGCACCCGGACTGGGAACACTGAAGCTTTCTTT. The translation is CASTRTGNTEAFF.